Listed below are T cell receptor beta chains from one sample, sequenced in a study of T-cell memory formation after mild COVID-19. TCRdb reanalysed the 5' RACE reads using MiXCR and keeps one entry per CDR3 protein. Here the sample spans under 550,000 distinct CDR3 sequences, about a sixth being singletons. Sequenced sample: PBMCs or a T cell subset sorted from them (not recorded which). These TCRs come from a young man who had mild COVID-19 (a few samples of this study predate the infection). Cell type and time point are not known. Each CDR3 is given with its conserved first and last residue. The D gene is left open where the match is weak. Clone size is stated in some rows and not others, as once, few, many or a class when expanded.

abundance: -; d_gene: -; v_gene: TRBV12-3/TRBV12-4; j_gene: TRBJ2-5; CDR3aa: CASSLAVRSGGTQYF; CDR3nt: TGTGCCAGCAGTTTAGCGGTCCGGTCGGGTGGGACCCAGTACTTC
abundance: few; d_gene: -; v_gene: TRBV5-4; j_gene: TRBJ2-2; CDR3aa: CASSSRSLQTGELFF; CDR3nt: TGTGCCAGCAGCTCCCGGAGCCTCCAAACCGGGGAGCTGTTTTTT
abundance: few; d_gene: -; v_gene: TRBV30; j_gene: TRBJ1-5; CDR3aa: CAWSVQDNQPQHF; CDR3nt: TGTGCCTGGAGTGTACAGGACAATCAGCCCCAGCATTTT
abundance: -; d_gene: TRBD2; v_gene: TRBV7-2; j_gene: TRBJ2-3; CDR3aa: CASSLVGGGRTDTQYF; CDR3nt: TGTGCCAGCAGCTTAGTAGGCGGGGGGCGCACAGATACGCAGTATTTT
abundance: -; d_gene: TRBD1; v_gene: TRBV5-1; j_gene: TRBJ1-1; CDR3aa: CASSSDRMNTEAFF; CDR3nt: TGCGCCAGCAGTTCGGACAGGATGAACACTGAAGCTTTCTTT
abundance: few; d_gene: TRBD2; v_gene: TRBV10-3; j_gene: TRBJ2-2; CDR3aa: CAISESTLAGAANTGELFF; CDR3nt: TGTGCCATCAGTGAGTCGACTCTAGCGGGGGCCGCGAACACCGGGGAGCTGTTTTTT
abundance: few; d_gene: -; v_gene: TRBV7-6; j_gene: TRBJ2-7; CDR3aa: CASSRTGNEQYF; CDR3nt: TGTGCCAGCAGCCGTACAGGAAACGAGCAGTACTTC
abundance: -; d_gene: -; v_gene: TRBV5-6; j_gene: TRBJ1-2; CDR3aa: CASSSDSTYGYTF; CDR3nt: TGTGCCAGCAGCTCGGACAGCACCTATGGCTACACCTTC
abundance: few; d_gene: TRBD2; v_gene: TRBV19; j_gene: TRBJ2-2; CDR3aa: CASNSLAGVAGELFF; CDR3nt: TGTGCCAGTAATTCACTAGCGGGGGTAGCCGGGGAGCTGTTTTTT
abundance: many; d_gene: TRBD1; v_gene: TRBV29-1; j_gene: TRBJ2-2; CDR3aa: CSVEGDHRGLNTGELFF; CDR3nt: TGCAGCGTTGAAGGGGACCACAGGGGATTGAACACCGGGGAGCTGTTTTTT
abundance: -; d_gene: -; v_gene: TRBV9; j_gene: TRBJ1-5; CDR3aa: CASSPSAGTKGQPQHF; CDR3nt: TGTGCCAGCAGCCCATCGGCAGGCACCAAAGGTCAGCCCCAGCATTTT
abundance: -; d_gene: -; v_gene: TRBV19; j_gene: TRBJ1-2; CDR3aa: CASRSPGASYGYTF; CDR3nt: TGTGCCAGTAGGAGCCCGGGAGCCTCATATGGCTACACCTTC
abundance: -; d_gene: -; v_gene: TRBV7-9; j_gene: TRBJ1-1; CDR3aa: CASSLPRTGMNTEAFF; CDR3nt: TGTGCCAGCAGCCTCCCCCGGACGGGGATGAACACTGAAGCTTTCTTT
abundance: -; d_gene: TRBD1; v_gene: TRBV4-1; j_gene: TRBJ1-4; CDR3aa: CASSQGTGASNEKLFF; CDR3nt: TGCGCAAGCAGCCAAGGGACAGGGGCAAGTAATGAAAAACTGTTTTTT
abundance: -; d_gene: -; v_gene: TRBV7-9; j_gene: TRBJ1-6; CDR3aa: CASRRQGRGNSPLHF; CDR3nt: TGTGCCAGCAGACGACAAGGCAGGGGTAATTCACCCCTCCACTTT
abundance: -; d_gene: -; v_gene: TRBV18; j_gene: TRBJ2-2; CDR3aa: CASSPTGPSGELFF; CDR3nt: TGTGCCAGCTCACCTACAGGGCCCTCGGGGGAGCTGTTTTTT
abundance: -; d_gene: -; v_gene: TRBV29-1; j_gene: TRBJ1-2; CDR3aa: CSVGVGGYGYTF; CDR3nt: TGCAGCGTGGGGGTCGGCGGTTATGGCTACACCTTC
abundance: many; d_gene: TRBD1; v_gene: TRBV7-9; j_gene: TRBJ2-2; CDR3aa: CASSPQGRNTGELFF; CDR3nt: TGTGCCAGCAGTCCACAGGGGAGAAACACCGGGGAGCTGTTTTTT
abundance: once; d_gene: TRBD2; v_gene: TRBV20-1; j_gene: TRBJ2-7; CDR3aa: CSAHSGGLYEQYF; CDR3nt: TGCAGTGCTCATAGCGGGGGGCTCTACGAGCAGTACTTC
abundance: few; d_gene: TRBD2; v_gene: TRBV6-4; j_gene: TRBJ2-3; CDR3aa: CASSDPGAGADTQYF; CDR3nt: TGTGCCAGCAGTGACCCCGGGGCGGGGGCAGATACGCAGTATTTT
abundance: -; d_gene: -; v_gene: TRBV6-5; j_gene: TRBJ1-1; CDR3aa: CASSYSSGVEAFF; CDR3nt: TGTGCCAGCAGTTACTCTAGTGGGGTTGAAGCTTTCTTT
abundance: -; d_gene: -; v_gene: TRBV12-3/TRBV12-4; j_gene: TRBJ2-5; CDR3aa: CASSSGQTQYF; CDR3nt: TGTGCCAGCAGCTCGGGCCAGACCCAGTACTTC
abundance: few; d_gene: -; v_gene: TRBV6-5; j_gene: TRBJ1-1; CDR3aa: CASSYGRKTEAFF; CDR3nt: TGTGCCAGCAGTTACGGGAGGAAGACTGAAGCTTTCTTT
abundance: -; d_gene: TRBD1; v_gene: TRBV10-3; j_gene: TRBJ2-3; CDR3aa: CAISESPSRRRQGLTDTQYF; CDR3nt: TGTGCCATCAGTGAGTCGCCCTCTCGGCGGCGACAGGGCCTCACAGATACGCAGTATTTT
abundance: -; d_gene: -; v_gene: TRBV12-3/TRBV12-4; j_gene: TRBJ2-1; CDR3aa: CASSRAFPSRSSYNEQFF; CDR3nt: TGTGCCAGCAGTAGGGCATTTCCAAGTAGGAGCTCCTACAATGAGCAGTTCTTC
abundance: few; d_gene: -; v_gene: TRBV2; j_gene: TRBJ2-2; CDR3aa: CASSWRVDGGELFF; CDR3nt: TGTGCCAGCAGTTGGAGGGTGGACGGCGGGGAGCTGTTTTTT
abundance: -; d_gene: TRBD1; v_gene: TRBV20-1; j_gene: TRBJ2-7; CDR3aa: CSASGTAESYEQYF; CDR3nt: TGCAGTGCTAGCGGGACAGCCGAATCCTACGAGCAGTACTTC
abundance: few; d_gene: -; v_gene: TRBV3-1; j_gene: TRBJ1-2; CDR3aa: CASSPLSNGNRGGYTF; CDR3nt: TGTGCCAGCAGCCCGTTAAGCAACGGAAACCGTGGCGGCTACACCTTC
abundance: few; d_gene: -; v_gene: TRBV20-1; j_gene: TRBJ2-5; CDR3aa: CSAPAGPGQETQYF; CDR3nt: TGCAGTGCTCCCGCCGGGCCAGGGCAGGAGACCCAGTACTTC
abundance: few; d_gene: -; v_gene: TRBV7-2; j_gene: TRBJ2-3; CDR3aa: CASSLFGRSTDTQYF; CDR3nt: TGTGCCAGCAGCTTGTTTGGGCGGAGCACAGATACGCAGTATTTT
abundance: -; d_gene: -; v_gene: TRBV7-9; j_gene: TRBJ1-5; CDR3aa: CASSPIVGSGPQHF; CDR3nt: TGTGCCAGCTCTCCTATTGTGGGGTCCGGGCCCCAGCATTTT
abundance: -; d_gene: -; v_gene: TRBV5-1; j_gene: TRBJ2-7; CDR3aa: CASSLGRGEGSYEQYF; CDR3nt: TGCGCCAGCAGCTTGGGGCGGGGCGAAGGCTCCTACGAGCAGTACTTC
abundance: -; d_gene: -; v_gene: TRBV5-1; j_gene: TRBJ2-1; CDR3aa: CASSSYKGHNEQFF; CDR3nt: TGCGCCAGCAGCTCCTACAAGGGCCACAATGAGCAGTTCTTC
abundance: -; d_gene: TRBD1; v_gene: TRBV27; j_gene: TRBJ1-2; CDR3aa: CASSPADRVGYGYTF; CDR3nt: TGTGCCAGCAGTCCCGCGGACAGGGTAGGCTATGGCTACACCTTC
abundance: -; d_gene: TRBD2; v_gene: TRBV18; j_gene: TRBJ2-2; CDR3aa: CASSPTLAVTGELFF; CDR3nt: TGTGCCAGCTCACCCACACTAGCGGTGACCGGGGAGCTGTTTTTT
abundance: few; d_gene: -; v_gene: TRBV6-5; j_gene: TRBJ1-5; CDR3aa: CASSYSNDQPQHF; CDR3nt: TGTGCCAGCAGTTACTCGAACGATCAGCCCCAGCATTTT
abundance: few; d_gene: -; v_gene: TRBV28; j_gene: TRBJ2-1; CDR3aa: CASSLDGGGRYEQFF; CDR3nt: TGTGCCAGCAGTTTAGACGGTGGGGGAAGGTATGAGCAGTTCTTC
abundance: few; d_gene: -; v_gene: TRBV20-1; j_gene: TRBJ2-7; CDR3aa: CSAKPGGTYEQYF; CDR3nt: TGCAGTGCCAAGCCTGGCGGGACCTACGAGCAGTACTTC
abundance: -; d_gene: -; v_gene: TRBV5-1; j_gene: TRBJ1-5; CDR3aa: CASSLGINQPQHF; CDR3nt: TGCGCCAGCAGCTTGGGGATCAATCAGCCCCAGCATTTT
abundance: many; d_gene: -; v_gene: TRBV9; j_gene: TRBJ2-1; CDR3aa: CASSVALGTTYNEQFF; CDR3nt: TGTGCCAGCAGCGTAGCCCTCGGGACCACCTACAATGAGCAGTTCTTC
abundance: -; d_gene: -; v_gene: TRBV11-2; j_gene: TRBJ2-7; CDR3aa: CASSPHPGALIEQYF; CDR3nt: TGTGCCAGCAGCCCCCATCCGGGGGCTTTGATCGAGCAGTACTTC
abundance: -; d_gene: TRBD2; v_gene: TRBV20-1; j_gene: TRBJ2-1; CDR3aa: CSARRGGIEQFF; CDR3nt: TGCAGTGCTAGGCGGGGGGGGATTGAGCAGTTCTTC
abundance: -; d_gene: -; v_gene: TRBV30; j_gene: TRBJ1-5; CDR3aa: CAWSGTFNQPQHF; CDR3nt: TGTGCCTGGAGTGGGACATTCAATCAGCCCCAGCATTTT
abundance: few; d_gene: -; v_gene: TRBV6-2/TRBV6-3; j_gene: TRBJ2-1; CDR3aa: CASGGPSYNEQFF; CDR3nt: TGTGCCAGCGGGGGGCCTTCTTACAATGAGCAGTTCTTC
abundance: -; d_gene: TRBD2; v_gene: TRBV9; j_gene: TRBJ2-7; CDR3aa: CASSVSSGGSREQYF; CDR3nt: TGTGCCAGCAGCGTGTCGAGCGGGGGAAGTCGGGAGCAGTACTTC
abundance: -; d_gene: TRBD1; v_gene: TRBV4-1; j_gene: TRBJ2-7; CDR3aa: CASSLGQGLSYEQYF; CDR3nt: TGCGCCAGCAGCCTAGGACAGGGGCTCTCCTACGAGCAGTACTTC
abundance: few; d_gene: -; v_gene: TRBV7-7; j_gene: TRBJ1-2; CDR3aa: CASIKGGANYGYTF; CDR3nt: TGTGCCAGCATCAAAGGGGGAGCTAACTATGGCTACACCTTC
abundance: few; d_gene: -; v_gene: TRBV7-2; j_gene: TRBJ2-7; CDR3aa: CASSLAGADEQYF; CDR3nt: TGTGCCAGCAGCTTAGCAGGGGCGGACGAGCAGTACTTC
abundance: -; d_gene: TRBD1; v_gene: TRBV12-3/TRBV12-4; j_gene: TRBJ2-7; CDR3aa: CASTLTGRDEQYF; CDR3nt: TGTGCCAGCACCTTGACAGGGCGCGACGAGCAGTACTTC
abundance: -; d_gene: -; v_gene: TRBV11-2; j_gene: TRBJ2-1; CDR3aa: CASRGLSRKEFF; CDR3nt: TGTGCCAGCAGGGGCCTAAGTCGAAAAGAGTTCTTC
abundance: -; d_gene: -; v_gene: TRBV10-3; j_gene: TRBJ2-7; CDR3aa: CAISEAGEAWEQYF; CDR3nt: TGTGCCATCAGTGAGGCAGGAGAGGCGTGGGAGCAGTACTTC
abundance: many; d_gene: TRBD1; v_gene: TRBV7-9; j_gene: TRBJ1-3; CDR3aa: CASSPGQSSGNTIYF; CDR3nt: TGTGCCAGCAGTCCGGGACAGAGCTCTGGAAACACCATATATTTT
abundance: few; d_gene: TRBD1; v_gene: TRBV9; j_gene: TRBJ2-5; CDR3aa: CASSPRARGETQYF; CDR3nt: TGTGCCAGCAGCCCCCGGGCCAGGGGGGAGACCCAGTACTTC
abundance: few; d_gene: -; v_gene: TRBV7-3; j_gene: TRBJ1-5; CDR3aa: CASSRGQIDSNQPQHF; CDR3nt: TGTGCCAGCAGCCGAGGACAGATAGATAGCAATCAGCCCCAGCATTTT
abundance: few; d_gene: -; v_gene: TRBV5-1; j_gene: TRBJ1-2; CDR3aa: CASSTAPGAYGYTF; CDR3nt: TGCGCCAGCAGCACTGCCCCGGGGGCCTATGGCTACACCTTC
abundance: -; d_gene: -; v_gene: TRBV6-2/TRBV6-3; j_gene: TRBJ1-5; CDR3aa: CASRLGRSNQPQHF; CDR3nt: TGTGCCAGCAGATTAGGACGGAGCAATCAGCCCCAGCATTTT
abundance: few; d_gene: -; v_gene: TRBV7-9; j_gene: TRBJ1-2; CDR3aa: CASSLLTTGGSGYTF; CDR3nt: TGTGCCAGCAGCCTCCTTACCACCGGGGGCAGTGGCTACACCTTC
abundance: -; d_gene: -; v_gene: TRBV7-2; j_gene: TRBJ1-2; CDR3aa: CASSLVGIYGYTF; CDR3nt: TGTGCCAGCAGCTTGGTAGGGATCTATGGCTACACCTTC
abundance: -; d_gene: -; v_gene: TRBV7-2; j_gene: TRBJ2-7; CDR3aa: CASSPREQLVISYEQYF; CDR3nt: TGTGCCAGCAGCCCCCGGGAACAGCTAGTAATCTCCTACGAGCAGTACTTC
abundance: few; d_gene: TRBD1; v_gene: TRBV6-4; j_gene: TRBJ1-5; CDR3aa: CASSDGTGGNQPQHF; CDR3nt: TGTGCCAGCAGTGACGGGACAGGGGGCAATCAGCCCCAGCATTTT